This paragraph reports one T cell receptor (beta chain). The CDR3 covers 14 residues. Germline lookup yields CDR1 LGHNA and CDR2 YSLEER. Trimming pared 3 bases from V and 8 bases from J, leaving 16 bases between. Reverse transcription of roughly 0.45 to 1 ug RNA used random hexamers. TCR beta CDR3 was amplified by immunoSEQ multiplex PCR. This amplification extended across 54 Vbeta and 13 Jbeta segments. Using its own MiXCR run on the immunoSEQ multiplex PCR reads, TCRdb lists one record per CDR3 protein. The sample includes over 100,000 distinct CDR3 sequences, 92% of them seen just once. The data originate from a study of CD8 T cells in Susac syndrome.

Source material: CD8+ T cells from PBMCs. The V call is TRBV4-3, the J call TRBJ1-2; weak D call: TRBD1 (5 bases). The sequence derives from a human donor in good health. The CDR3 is CASSQQPGTGGYTF. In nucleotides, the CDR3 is TGCGCCAGCAGCCAGCAACCAGGGACTGGCGGCTACACCTTC.